Listed below are T cell receptor beta chains from one sample, sequenced in a study of cytomegalovirus exposure and HLA in healthy donors. Only in-frame clones appear in the TCRdb table, and some are missing; sequencing was by immunoSEQ multiplex PCR. The repertoire holds about 210,000 clones, with about four fifths as singletons. The specimen sequenced was PBMCs. These receptors were collected from a woman between 45 and 60 years old in good health and CMV-seropositive. CDR3s leave out the opening cysteine and the closing phenylalanine or tryptophan.

v_gene	j_gene	CDR3aa
TRBV7-2	TRBJ2-7	ASSLVAGPPD
TRBV6-5	TRBJ1-5	ASRRVMNQPQH
TRBV19	TRBJ2-7	ASSHRTRGSYEQY
TRBV7-9	TRBJ1-1	SSSFRLGDTEAF
TRBV29-1	TRBJ2-1	SVGGTSGFNEQF
TRBV29-1	TRBJ1-1	SVEQTGRYTEAF
TRBV30	TRBJ1-2	AWSRTTGLAGYT
TRBV9	TRBJ1-2	ASSPADYGYT
TRBV29-1	TRBJ1-2	SAPSLGGDYGYT
TRBV5-4	TRBJ1-2	ASSPPDRYNGYT
TRBV4-3	TRBJ2-5	ASSQAPDKVQETQY
TRBV19	TRBJ1-5	ASSERNQPQH
TRBV7-3	TRBJ2-7	ASSAATGGAEQY